One sample yielded the 8 T cell receptor beta chains listed below, sequenced in a study of T cell responses to AZD1222 COVID-19 vaccine. This table comes from immunoSEQ multiplex PCR, and its TCRdb copy is limited to in-frame clones, with some not included. The sample has roughly 110,000 clones, around 90% seen once. The material sequenced was peripheral blood, taken on day 0 of AZD1222 vaccination. The receptors were gathered from an adult in good health.

The chain joins TRBV6-6 to TRBJ1-2; D is possibly TRBD1 (6 bases). There are 13 residues in the CDR3. Germline CDR1 is MNHNY and CDR2 is SVGAGI (reference sequence). Trimming stripped 8 bases from V and 1 base from J, with 11 bases between. The CDR3 spells CASEGHHNYGYTF. CDR3 sequence (DNA): TGTGCCAGCGAGGGACACCATAACTATGGCTACACCTTC.

The chain has TRBV19 and TRBJ2-7; TRBD2 matches at 7 bases. Trimming cost V 5 bases and J 2 bases; bases outside gene matches: 6. The germline V gene has CDR1 LNHDA and CDR2 SQIVND (reference sequence). The CDR3 sequence is 14 residues long. The CDR3 is CASSGSLAAYEQYF. CDR3 sequence (DNA): TGTGCCAGTAGTGGTTCCCTAGCGGCCTACGAGCAGTACTTC.

This clone was seen once. The rearrangement links TRBV18 to TRBJ2-7; 10 bases map to TRBD2. The CDR3 covers 17 residues. The V gene's germline CDR1 is KGHSH and CDR2 LQKENI. Trimming cost V 6 bases and J 4 bases; bases outside gene matches: 15. CDR3 region: CASSQRQAGGTIYEQYF. The CDR3 coding sequence is TGTGCCAGCTCCCAAAGGCAAGCGGGAGGGACCATTTACGAGCAGTACTTC.

The sample holds a few counts of this clone. The chain links TRBV7-2 to TRBJ1-2; D unclear. Germline V gives CDR1 SGHTA, CDR2 FQGNSA. Between the trimmed V and J ends, which lost 4 bases and 4 bases, there was a span of 16 bases. The CDR3 length is 15 residues. The DNA of the CDR3 is TGTGCCAGCAGCTACTCCGAGGGTGACCGCTATGGCTACACCTTC. Its protein is CASSYSEGDRYGYTF.

The chain employs TRBV12-5 and TRBJ1-1; D gene ambiguous. CDR3 length: 13 amino acids. Germline V lookup: CDR1 LGHNT, CDR2 FRNRAP. The V and J ends lost 5 bases and 5 bases respectively, with 12 bases between them. Here the CDR3 DNA reads TGTGCTAGTGGTCAGGAAGCGGGAACTGAAGCTTTCTTT. Amino acid sequence: CASGQEAGTEAFF.

This chain connects TRBV2 to TRBJ2-5; D tentatively reads TRBD1 or TRBD2 (6 bases each). The CDR3 sequence is 14 residues long. The V end was cut by 6 bases, the J end by 5 bases, with 16 bases between. Per germline, CDR1 SNHLY and CDR2 FYNNEI. CDR3 residues: CASRVSLGGETQYF. CDR3 DNA: TGTGCCAGCAGGGTGTCCCTAGGGGGGGAGACCCAGTACTTC.

This chain connects TRBV18 to TRBJ2-7, with TRBD1 matching over 8 bases. From germline, CDR1 is KGHSH and CDR2 LQKENI. V shed 3 bases, J shed 9 bases, and the junction held 19 bases outside the gene matches. The CDR3 runs to 17 residues. CDR3 region: CASSPLDAGTGKRGQYF. In DNA, the CDR3 is TGTGCCAGCTCACCTCTTGACGCCGGGACAGGAAAGCGCGGGCAGTACTTC. The complete variable domain, with remaining parts taken from reference TRBV18 and TRBJ2-7, reads NAGVMQNPRHLVRRRGQEARLRCSPMKGHSHVYWYRQLPEEGLKFMVYLQKENIIDESGMPKERFSAEFPKEGPSILRIQQVVRGDSAAYFCASSPLDAGTGKRGQYFGPGTRLTVT.

The chain is built from TRBV27 and TRBJ1-1; 9 bases align to TRBD1. In germline, CDR1 is MNHEY, CDR2 SMNVEV (reference sequence). This CDR3 has 14 amino acids. The V segment lost 5 bases and the J segment 3 bases; nucleotides outside the gene matches: 4. Here the CDR3 DNA reads TGTGCCAGCAGTCGGACAGGGGTGGACACTGAAGCTTTCTTT. Its protein product is CASSRTGVDTEAFF.